The rows below give T cell receptor beta chains drawn from one sample of a study of chemoradiotherapy in HPV16-positive cancers. The protocol was immunoSEQ multiplex PCR, while the TCRdb copy is restricted to in-frame clones and leaves out a portion. The profile covers some 13,000 clones, with around 68% appearing a single time and approximately 15% taken by the ten largest. This sample was obtained from a patient who underwent chemoradiotherapy. The receptors come from a human donor with HPV-associated anogenital cancer. Each CDR3 is given with its conserved first and last residue. D genes are given only for firm matches. Clone size is shown for a subset of rows, as once, few, many or a class of expanded clone.

len	d_gene	abundance	v_gene	j_gene	CDR3aa	CDR3nt
15	TRBD2	NA	TRBV19	TRBJ2-5	CASSSLSGTQETQYF	TGTGCCAGTAGTTCTCTTAGCGGGACCCAAGAGACCCAGTACTTC
15	NA	NA	TRBV6-5	TRBJ2-1	CASSNGVDGYNEQFF	TGTGCCAGCAGTAACGGGGTGGACGGATACAATGAGCAGTTCTTC
14	NA	NA	TRBV7-2	TRBJ2-7	CASSRDVKAYEQYF	TGTGCCAGCAGCCGAGATGTTAAGGCGTACGAGCAGTACTTC
14	NA	NA	TRBV7-2	TRBJ2-1	CASSLGGAFDEQFF	TGTGCCAGCAGCTTAGGAGGCGCCTTCGATGAGCAGTTCTTC
13	NA	NA	TRBV2	TRBJ2-7	CASSPGTLYEQYF	TGTGCCAGCAGTCCCGGGACACTCTACGAGCAGTACTTC
13	NA	NA	TRBV15	TRBJ2-5	CATGWGRKETQYF	TGTGCCACCGGGTGGGGGCGCAAAGAGACCCAGTACTTC
14	TRBD1	NA	TRBV18	TRBJ1-2	CASSSGQGVNGYTF	TGTGCCAGCTCATCGGGACAGGGGGTTAACGGCTACACCTTC
15	NA	NA	TRBV19	TRBJ2-1	CASSNGGISYNEQFF	TGTGCCAGTAGTAATGGGGGAATCTCCTACAATGAGCAGTTCTTC
14	NA	NA	TRBV6-1	TRBJ1-5	CASMFWGGGQPQHF	TGTGCCAGCATGTTTTGGGGGGGCGGTCAGCCCCAGCATTTT
13	NA	few	TRBV7-9	TRBJ1-2	CASSLARGYGYTF	TGTGCCAGCAGCTTAGCGAGAGGTTATGGCTACACCTTC
16	NA	NA	TRBV25-1	TRBJ1-1	CASSEYVRGINSGAFF	TGTGCCAGCAGTGAATATGTAAGGGGTATTAATTCAGGGGCTTTCTTT
15	NA	NA	TRBV18	TRBJ1-4	CASSPPLGKGEKLFF	TGTGCCAGCTCACCACCGCTGGGGAAGGGAGAAAAACTGTTTTTT
16	TRBD1	NA	TRBV30	TRBJ1-3	CAWSTGGFLSGNTIYF	TGTGCCTGGTCGACAGGGGGTTTCCTCTCTGGAAACACCATATATTTT
13	NA	NA	TRBV2	TRBJ2-7	CASSENREYEQYF	TGTGCCAGCAGTGAAAACAGGGAATACGAGCAGTACTTC
12	NA	once	TRBV28	TRBJ2-2	CASRPGGRELFF	TGTGCCAGCAGGCCGGGGGGCCGGGAGCTGTTTTTT
19	NA	NA	TRBV4-2	TRBJ1-1	CASSQDPSGVRAGGTEAFF	TGTGCCAGCAGCCAAGATCCTTCGGGAGTACGGGCTGGGGGCACTGAAGCTTTCTTT
15	TRBD1	NA	TRBV2	TRBJ1-1	CASSWPGQGASEAFF	TGTGCCAGCAGTTGGCCCGGACAGGGGGCTTCGGAAGCTTTCTTT